This T cell receptor (beta chain) was observed in a study of cytomegalovirus exposure and HLA in healthy donors. V trimming: 0 bases; J trimming: 7 bases; junction bases outside the gene matches: 5. Germline assignment: CDR1 MGHRA and CDR2 YSYEKL. The CDR3 has 15 residues. The PCR had 60 Vbeta and 13 Jbeta primers. The method was immunoSEQ multiplex PCR; TCRdb's version includes in-frame clones alone and lacks a portion of them. The sample gives 200,000 or so clones, almost 70% of which show up once; 2.5% to 3% is in the top ten. The sequenced sample consisted of PBMCs. The source of this sequence is a man aged 40-49 years in good health and CMV-seropositive. V gene TRBV4-1 combines with J gene TRBJ1-2; TRBD1 aligns across 10 bases. The CDR3 DNA reads as TGCGCCAGCAGCCAAGATCGACAGGGGGCCTCTGGCTACACCTTC. It is translated as CASSQDRQGASGYTF.